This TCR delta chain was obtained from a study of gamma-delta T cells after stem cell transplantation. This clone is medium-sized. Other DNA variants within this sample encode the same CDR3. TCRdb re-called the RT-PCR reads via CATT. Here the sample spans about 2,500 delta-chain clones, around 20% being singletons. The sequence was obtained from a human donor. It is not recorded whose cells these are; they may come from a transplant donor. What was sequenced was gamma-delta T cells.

CDR3: CACDTVGTSYTDKLIF. CDR3 DNA: TGTGCCTGTGACACCGTTGGGACCTCGTACACCGATAAACTCATCTTT. The chain employs TRDV2 and TRDJ1; D is ambiguous. CDR3 length equals 16 residues. With 0 bases removed from V and 0 bases from J, the gap between germline ends came to 13 bases. Per the germline V gene, CDR1 is GEAIGNYY and CDR2 is EKD.